This T cell receptor (beta chain) derives from a study of blood T cell repertoires in COVID-19. At the level of the study: From T cells, B-cell-depleted T cells, or PBMCs came the material, which was cDNA or gDNA.

Germline CDR1 reads MNHNS; CDR2 reads SASEGT. Trimming took 6 bases from V and 2 from J, leaving 10 bases between them. CDR3 length equals 14 residues. Data came from immunoSEQ multiplex PCR; TCRdb stores just in-frame clones and leaves some out. The data contain more than 150,000 clones, almost 80% of them singletons. The rearrangement links TRBV6-1 to TRBJ2-2, with D perhaps TRBD2 (5 bases). This clonotype originated in a man between 60 and 70 years old with active or convalescent COVID-19. The material sequenced was peripheral blood. This chain's CDR3 is CASRGSGNTGELFF. CDR3 coding DNA: TGTGCCAGCAGAGGGAGCGGTAACACCGGGGAGCTGTTTTTT.